The 8 T cell receptor beta chains listed next were all sequenced from one sample in a study of cytomegalovirus exposure and HLA in healthy donors. The PCR had 60 Vbeta and 13 Jbeta primers. Using immunoSEQ multiplex PCR, the repertoire was profiled, and TCRdb retains in-frame clones only, with some absent. The sample has 250,000 to 350,000 clones, roughly 88% seen once. Sequencing input: PBMCs. These receptor sequences come from a man aged 35-49 years in good health and CMV-seropositive.

The genes are TRBV4-1 and TRBJ2-7; TRBD1 might be the D (5 bases). The V end was cut by 1 base, the J end by 3 bases, with 13 bases between. The CDR3 loop spans 15 amino acids. Looked up from germline, CDR1 is MGHRA and CDR2 is YSYEKL. The CDR3 sequence is CASSQVPGSFYEQYF. In DNA, the CDR3 is TGCGCCAGCAGCCAAGTACCAGGGTCTTTCTACGAGCAGTACTTC.

The genes are TRBV28 and TRBJ2-5; D not certain. The CDR3 spans 11 residues. Germline lookup yields CDR1 MDHEN and CDR2 SYDVKM. The V and J ends lost 8 bases and 3 bases respectively, with 7 bases between them. CDR3 nucleotides: TGTGCCAGCCCCGTTAAAGAGACCCAGTACTTC. Protein product: CASPVKETQYF.

The DNA for the CDR3 is TGTGCCAGCAGTGAATGGCTCCACGGCACAGATACGCAGTATTTT. This translates into CASSEWLHGTDTQYF. J is TRBJ2-3 and V is TRBV6-1; D not resolved. Germline loops: CDR1 MNHNS, CDR2 SASEGT. CDR3 length: 15 residues. Trimming left V 2 bases short and J 1 base short, with 10 bases between.

CDR3 bases: TGTGCCAGCAGTGAACCAGGACTACCCACAGATACGCAGTATTTT. Protein product: CASSEPGLPTDTQYF. The chain has TRBV25-1 and TRBJ2-3, with D possibly being TRBD2 (6 bases). CDR3 size: 15 residues. Germline CDR1 is MGHDK and CDR2 is SYGVNS. Trimming left V 2 bases short and J 2 bases short, with 11 bases between.

This clone was seen only once. The gene calls are TRBV5-6 and TRBJ2-1; 9 nucleotides match TRBD2. The germline gives CDR1 SGHDT, CDR2 YYEEEE. Trimming took 5 bases from V and 0 from J; bases not matched to a gene: 6. The CDR3 has 16 residues. The chain's CDR3 is CASRAISGSSYNEQFF. In DNA, the CDR3 is TGTGCCAGCAGGGCCATTAGCGGGAGCTCCTACAATGAGCAGTTCTTC.

Of note for this clone: This sample also contains other DNA sequences that code for the same CDR3. The chain carries TRBV27 and TRBJ1-5; weak D call: TRBD1 (5 bases). V gave up 4 bases and J gave up 4 bases, with 11 bases separating them. The germline CDR1 and CDR2 sequences are MNHEY and SMNVEV (reference sequence). This CDR3 is 14 amino acids long. The CDR3 DNA reads as TGTGCCAGCAGTTACCAGGGATCTAATCAGCCCCAGCATTTT. Protein: CASSYQGSNQPQHF.

The chain joins TRBV29-1 to TRBJ2-1; 13 nucleotides match TRBD2. The V and J ends lost 7 bases and 3 bases, in that order; junction bases with no gene match: 9. The CDR3 contains 16 residues. Germline lookup yields CDR1 SQVTM and CDR2 ANQGSEA. CDR3 coding DNA: TGCAGCGGCCGGACTAGCGGGAGACGAGTCTACAATGAGCAGTTCTTC. Protein: CSGRTSGRRVYNEQFF.

The genes are TRBV2 and TRBJ2-5; the D gene is possibly TRBD1 (5 bases). The ends were cut back, 4 bases at V and 2 bases at J, with 11 bases in the middle. The CDR3 runs to 14 residues. Germline V gene lookup returns CDR1 SNHLY and CDR2 FYNNEI. CDR3 sequence (DNA): TGTGCCAGCAGTGCGAGACAGTCGCAAGAGACCCAGTACTTC. Protein sequence: CASSARQSQETQYF.